This T cell receptor beta chain comes out of a study of cytomegalovirus exposure and HLA in healthy donors. A remark on this clone: Its antigen is undetermined.

Data came from immunoSEQ multiplex PCR; TCRdb stores just in-frame clones and leaves some out. The profile covers some 130,000 clones, with 84% appearing a single time and over 1.3% taken by the ten largest. Study-wide findings and caveats: Subsequent analysis showed first-cohort TCR clusters tending to co-occur in about 110 validation repertoires. Three CMV-associated chains proved CMV antigen-specific in vitro.

V was pared by 1 base and J by 7 bases, with 11 bases of the junction left unmatched. Germline V gene sequence: CDR1 LGHNA, CDR2 YSLEER. The CDR3 runs to 17 residues. The rearrangement uses TRBV4-3 and TRBJ1-4; 8 nucleotides agree with TRBD1. The TCR sequence derives from a woman aged 30 to 39 in good health and CMV-seronegative. Sequenced: PBMCs. The CDR3 DNA follows: TGCGCCAGCAGCCAAGGACAGAGAGGACAGGGTAGTGAAAAACTGTTTTTT. Protein: CASSQGQRGQGSEKLFF.